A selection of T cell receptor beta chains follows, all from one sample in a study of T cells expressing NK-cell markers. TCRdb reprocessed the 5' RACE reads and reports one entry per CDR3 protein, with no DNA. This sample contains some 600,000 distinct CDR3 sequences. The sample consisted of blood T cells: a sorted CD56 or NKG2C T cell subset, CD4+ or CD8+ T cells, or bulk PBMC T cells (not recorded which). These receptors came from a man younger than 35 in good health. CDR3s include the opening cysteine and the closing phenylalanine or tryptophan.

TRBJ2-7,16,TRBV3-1,CASSLQTSGRAYEQYF
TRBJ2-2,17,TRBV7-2,CASSSTVTSGSTGELFF
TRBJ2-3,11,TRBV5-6,CASSLGGGTYF
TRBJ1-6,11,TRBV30,CAWSARSPLHF
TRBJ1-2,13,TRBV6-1,CASSEGVNYGYTF
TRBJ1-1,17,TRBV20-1,CSASHASTAQVDTEAFF
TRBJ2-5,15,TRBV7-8,CASSKGLAGVETQYF
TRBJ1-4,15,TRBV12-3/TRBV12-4,CASSLGGGEGEKLFF
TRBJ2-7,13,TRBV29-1,CSVEDFTLPEQYF
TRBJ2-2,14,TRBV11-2,CASLQREVTGELFF
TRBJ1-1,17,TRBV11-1,CASSSSVLDRVNTEAFF
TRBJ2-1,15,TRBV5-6,CASSTPGSAYNEQFF
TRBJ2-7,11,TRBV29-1,CSVESEREQYF
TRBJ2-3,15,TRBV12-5,CASGLGSGRSDTQYF
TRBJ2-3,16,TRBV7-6,CASRRGQATGTDTQYF
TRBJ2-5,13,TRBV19,CASQSGRQETQYF
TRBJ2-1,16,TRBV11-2,CASSFPAGTTSNEQFF
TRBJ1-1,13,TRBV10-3,CAISGIGRAEAFF
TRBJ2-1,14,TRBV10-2,CASTRDRRINEQFF
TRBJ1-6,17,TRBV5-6,CASSLVRPRAAASPLHF
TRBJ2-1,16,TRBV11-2,CASSSPRSGGNNEQFF
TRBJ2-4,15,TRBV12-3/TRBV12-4,CASTQRGTGINIQYF
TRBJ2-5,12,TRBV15,CATSPWGETQYF
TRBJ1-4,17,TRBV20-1,CSARDLRGQRADEKLFF
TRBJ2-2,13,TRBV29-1,CSVVQGAYGELFF
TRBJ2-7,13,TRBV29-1,CSAGRGAITEQYF
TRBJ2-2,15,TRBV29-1,CSVDEGLAGTGELFF
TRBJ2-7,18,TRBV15,CATSRPPGEGRDSYEQYF
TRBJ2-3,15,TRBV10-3,CATEPRDYQDYTQYF
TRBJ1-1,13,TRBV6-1,CASIMRKGERAFF
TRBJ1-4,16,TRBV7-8,CASSLEAGGTHEKLFF
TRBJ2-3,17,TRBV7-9,CASSVGTGFTSTDTQYF
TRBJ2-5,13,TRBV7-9,CARSGTMDETQYF
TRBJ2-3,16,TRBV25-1,CASSDRDRARADTQYF
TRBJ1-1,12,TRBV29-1,CSVRPFQGEAFF
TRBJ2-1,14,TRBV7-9,CASSSSGTSNEQFF
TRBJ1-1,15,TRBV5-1,CASSLWTTENTEAFF
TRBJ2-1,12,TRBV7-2,CASSLETVQQFF
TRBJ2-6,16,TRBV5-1,CASSTSTGVGANVLTF
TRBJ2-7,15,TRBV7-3,CASSLASGSAYEQYF
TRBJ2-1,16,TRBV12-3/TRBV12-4,CASSLAGGVVYNEQFF